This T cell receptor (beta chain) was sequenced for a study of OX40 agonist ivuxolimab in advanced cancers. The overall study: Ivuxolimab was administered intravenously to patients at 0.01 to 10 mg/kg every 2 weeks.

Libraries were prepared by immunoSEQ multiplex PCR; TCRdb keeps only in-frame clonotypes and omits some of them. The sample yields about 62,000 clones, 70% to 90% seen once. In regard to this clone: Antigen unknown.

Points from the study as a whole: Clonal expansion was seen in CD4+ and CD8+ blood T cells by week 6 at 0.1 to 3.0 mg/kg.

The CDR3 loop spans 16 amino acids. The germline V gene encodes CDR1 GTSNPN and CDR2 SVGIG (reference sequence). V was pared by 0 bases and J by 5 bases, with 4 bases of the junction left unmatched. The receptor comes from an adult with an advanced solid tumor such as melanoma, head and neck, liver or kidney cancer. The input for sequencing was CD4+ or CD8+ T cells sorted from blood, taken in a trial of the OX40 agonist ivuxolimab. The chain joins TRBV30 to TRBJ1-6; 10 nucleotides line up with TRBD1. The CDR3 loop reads CAWSVRQGANNSPLHF. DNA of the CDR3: TGTGCCTGGAGTGTACGACAGGGGGCCAATAATTCACCCCTCCACTTT.